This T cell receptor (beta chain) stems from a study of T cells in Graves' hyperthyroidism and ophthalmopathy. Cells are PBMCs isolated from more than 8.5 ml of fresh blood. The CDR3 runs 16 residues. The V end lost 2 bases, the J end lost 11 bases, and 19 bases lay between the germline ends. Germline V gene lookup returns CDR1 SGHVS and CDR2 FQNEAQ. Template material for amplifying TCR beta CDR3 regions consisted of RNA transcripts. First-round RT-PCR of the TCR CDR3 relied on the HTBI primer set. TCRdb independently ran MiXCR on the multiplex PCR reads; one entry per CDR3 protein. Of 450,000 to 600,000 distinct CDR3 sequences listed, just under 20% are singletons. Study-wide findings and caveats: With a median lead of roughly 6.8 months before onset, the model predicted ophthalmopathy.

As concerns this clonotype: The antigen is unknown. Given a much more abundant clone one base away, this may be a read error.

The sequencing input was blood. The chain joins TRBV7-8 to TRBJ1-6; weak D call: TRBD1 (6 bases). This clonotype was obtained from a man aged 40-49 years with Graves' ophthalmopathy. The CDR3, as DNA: TGTGCCAGCAGCTTAAAGGGAGACAGGCCAAACCCACCCCTCCACTTT. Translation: CASSLKGDRPNPPLHF.